What follows is one TCR beta chain and its context. The entry originates in a study of OX40 agonist ivuxolimab in advanced cancers. Here immunoSEQ multiplex PCR was the method, and the copy in TCRdb shows in-frame clones only, minus some. In the table there are 43,000 or so clones, approximately 91% of which are singletons. The germline CDR1 and CDR2 sequences are SGHVS and FNYEAQ. V trimming: 4 bases; J trimming: 0 bases; junction bases outside the gene matches: 7. The CDR3 sequence is 17 residues long. The material sequenced was CD4+ or CD8+ T cells sorted from blood, taken in a trial of the OX40 agonist ivuxolimab. The chain has TRBV7-6 and TRBJ2-2, with TRBD2 matching over 8 bases. The TCR originated in an adult with an advanced solid tumor such as melanoma, head and neck, liver or kidney cancer. The CDR3 coding sequence is TGTGCCAGCAGCTCCCAGGGCGGGAGGCCGAACACCGGGGAGCTGTTTTTT. It translates to CASSSQGGRPNTGELFF.